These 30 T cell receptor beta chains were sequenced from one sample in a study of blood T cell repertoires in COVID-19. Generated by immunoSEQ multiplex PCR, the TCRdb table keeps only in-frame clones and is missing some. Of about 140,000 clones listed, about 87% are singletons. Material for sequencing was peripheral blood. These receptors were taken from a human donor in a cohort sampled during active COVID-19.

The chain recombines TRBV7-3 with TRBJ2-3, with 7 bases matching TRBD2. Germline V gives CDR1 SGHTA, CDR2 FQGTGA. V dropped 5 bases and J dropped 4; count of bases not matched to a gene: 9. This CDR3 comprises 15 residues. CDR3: CASSSSGSVADTQYF. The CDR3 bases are TGTGCCAGCAGCAGTAGCGGGTCGGTCGCAGATACGCAGTATTTT.

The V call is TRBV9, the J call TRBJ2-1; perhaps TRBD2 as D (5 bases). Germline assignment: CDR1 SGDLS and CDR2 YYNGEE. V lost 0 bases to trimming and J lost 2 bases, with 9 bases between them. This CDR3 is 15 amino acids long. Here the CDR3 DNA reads TGTGCCAGCAGCGTAGATACGGGAACCTACAATGAGCAGTTCTTC. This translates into CASSVDTGTYNEQFF.

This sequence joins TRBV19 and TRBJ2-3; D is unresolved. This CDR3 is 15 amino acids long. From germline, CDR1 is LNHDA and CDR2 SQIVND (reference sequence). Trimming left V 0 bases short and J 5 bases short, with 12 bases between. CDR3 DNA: TGTGCCAGTAGTATAGATCAGGTTGATCAAGATACGCAGTATTTT. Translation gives CASSIDQVDQDTQYF.

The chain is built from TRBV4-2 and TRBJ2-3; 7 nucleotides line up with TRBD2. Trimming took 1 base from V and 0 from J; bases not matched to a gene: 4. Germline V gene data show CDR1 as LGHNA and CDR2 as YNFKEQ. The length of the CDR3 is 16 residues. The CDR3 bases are TGTGCCAGCAGCCAAGGTGGTAGCGGGAGCACAGATACGCAGTATTTT. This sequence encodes CASSQGGSGSTDTQYF.

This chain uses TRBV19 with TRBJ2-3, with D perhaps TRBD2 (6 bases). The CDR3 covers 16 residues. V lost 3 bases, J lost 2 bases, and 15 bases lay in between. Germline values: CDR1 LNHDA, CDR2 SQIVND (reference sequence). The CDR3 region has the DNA TGTGCCAGTAGTATCGCCGGGACTTCTCCCACAGATACGCAGTATTTT. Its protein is CASSIAGTSPTDTQYF.

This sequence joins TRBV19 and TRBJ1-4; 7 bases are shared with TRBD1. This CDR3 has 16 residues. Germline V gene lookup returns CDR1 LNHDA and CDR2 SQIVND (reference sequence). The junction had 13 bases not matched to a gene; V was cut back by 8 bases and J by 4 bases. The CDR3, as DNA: TGTGCCAGTCACCCCGGGACAGCTCCTATTAATGAAAAACTGTTTTTT. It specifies CASHPGTAPINEKLFF.

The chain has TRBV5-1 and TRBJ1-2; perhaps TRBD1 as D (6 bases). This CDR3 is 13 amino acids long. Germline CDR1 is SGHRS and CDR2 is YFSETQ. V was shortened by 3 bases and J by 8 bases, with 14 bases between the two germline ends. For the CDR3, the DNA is TGCGCCAGCAGCTCGACGGACAGTTCCGGCTACACCTTC. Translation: CASSSTDSSGYTF.

This CDR3 is CASTTVQTGWIGYTF. As DNA, the CDR3 is TGTGCCAGCACTACCGTTCAGACAGGGTGGATCGGCTACACCTTC. V usage is TRBV6-5 and J usage is TRBJ1-2, with 7 bases fitting TRBD1. CDR1 is MNHEY and CDR2 is SVGAGI in the germline V gene. Trimming removed 7 bases from V and 8 bases from J; junction bases left unmatched: 16. The CDR3 spans 15 residues.

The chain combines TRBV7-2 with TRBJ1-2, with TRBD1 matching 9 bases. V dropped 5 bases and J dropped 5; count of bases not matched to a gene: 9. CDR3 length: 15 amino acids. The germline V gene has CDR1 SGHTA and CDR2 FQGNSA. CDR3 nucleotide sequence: TGTGCCAGCAGCGGCAGGGACAGGGAATGGTATGGCTACACCTTC. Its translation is CASSGRDREWYGYTF.

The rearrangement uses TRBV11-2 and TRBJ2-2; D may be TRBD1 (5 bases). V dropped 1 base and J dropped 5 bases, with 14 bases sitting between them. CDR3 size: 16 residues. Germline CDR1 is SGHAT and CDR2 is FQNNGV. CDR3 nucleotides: TGTGCCAGCAGCTTAGCGGCCAGGGTCGTTACCGGGGAGCTGTTTTTT. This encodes CASSLAARVVTGELFF.

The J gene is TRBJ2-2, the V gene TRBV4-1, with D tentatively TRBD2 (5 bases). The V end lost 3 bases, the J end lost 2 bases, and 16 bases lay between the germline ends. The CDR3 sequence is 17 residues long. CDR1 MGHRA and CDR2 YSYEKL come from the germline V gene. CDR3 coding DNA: TGCGCCAGCAGCCAGACCCCGGGCCTAGCTAACACCGGGGAGCTGTTTTTT. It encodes CASSQTPGLANTGELFF.

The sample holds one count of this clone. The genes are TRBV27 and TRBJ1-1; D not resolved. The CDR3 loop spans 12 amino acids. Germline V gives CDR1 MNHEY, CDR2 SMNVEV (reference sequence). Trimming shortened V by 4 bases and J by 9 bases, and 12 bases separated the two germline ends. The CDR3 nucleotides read TGTGCCAGCAGTTCCTTAACTATACAAGCTTTCTTT. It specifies CASSSLTIQAFF.

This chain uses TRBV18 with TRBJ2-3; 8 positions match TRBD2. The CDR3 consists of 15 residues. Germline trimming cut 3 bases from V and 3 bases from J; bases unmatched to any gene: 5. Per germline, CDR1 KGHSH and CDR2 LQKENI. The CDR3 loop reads CASSPRGGPTDTQYF. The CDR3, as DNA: TGTGCCAGCTCACCCCGGGGGGGCCCGACAGATACGCAGTATTTT.

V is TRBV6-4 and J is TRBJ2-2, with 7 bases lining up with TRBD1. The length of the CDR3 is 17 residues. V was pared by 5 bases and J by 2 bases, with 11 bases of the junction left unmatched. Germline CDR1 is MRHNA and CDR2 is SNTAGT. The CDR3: CASSPLGNRGNTGELFF. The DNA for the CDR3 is TGTGCCAGCAGTCCCCTTGGGAACAGGGGTAACACCGGGGAGCTGTTTTTT.

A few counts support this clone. The CDR3 region is CACAGTVDSPLHF. The CDR3 nucleotides read TGTGCCTGCGCCGGGACAGTCGATTCACCCCTCCACTTT. The gene calls are TRBV27 and TRBJ1-6; 7 nucleotides agree with TRBD1. J was trimmed by 8 bases and V by 11 bases; bases with no gene match: 9. CDR3 length: 13 residues. Germline values: CDR1 MNHEY, CDR2 SMNVEV (reference sequence).

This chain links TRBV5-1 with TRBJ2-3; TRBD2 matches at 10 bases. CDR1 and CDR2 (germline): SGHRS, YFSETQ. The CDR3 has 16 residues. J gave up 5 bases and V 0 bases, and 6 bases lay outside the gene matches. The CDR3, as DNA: TGCGCCAGCAGCTTGGTGGGTAGCGGGGGGCTAGATACGCAGTATTTT. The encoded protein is CASSLVGSGGLDTQYF.

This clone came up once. CDR3 sequence reads: CASSPDNNYGYTF. CDR3 nucleotides: TGCGCCAGCAGTCCGGACAATAACTATGGCTACACCTTC. The V call is TRBV5-1, the J call TRBJ1-2, with a tentative D call TRBD1 (5 bases). Germline V gives CDR1 SGHRS, CDR2 YFSETQ. V lost 5 bases, J lost 1 base, and 9 bases lay in between. This CDR3 region has 13 residues.

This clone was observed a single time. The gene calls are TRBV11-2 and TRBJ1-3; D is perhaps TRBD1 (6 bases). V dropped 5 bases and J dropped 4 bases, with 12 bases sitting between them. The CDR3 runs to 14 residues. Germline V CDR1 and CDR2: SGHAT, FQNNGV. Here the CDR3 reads CASSTNREGNTIYF. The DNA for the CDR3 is TGTGCCAGCAGCACAAACAGGGAAGGAAACACCATATATTTT.

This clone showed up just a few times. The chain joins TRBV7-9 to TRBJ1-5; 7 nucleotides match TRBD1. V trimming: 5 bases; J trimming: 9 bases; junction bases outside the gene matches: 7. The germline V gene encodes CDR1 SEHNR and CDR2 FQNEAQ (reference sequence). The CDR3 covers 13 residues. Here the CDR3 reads CASSLDRARPQHF. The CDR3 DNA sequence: TGTGCCAGCAGCCTAGACAGGGCGCGGCCCCAGCATTTT.

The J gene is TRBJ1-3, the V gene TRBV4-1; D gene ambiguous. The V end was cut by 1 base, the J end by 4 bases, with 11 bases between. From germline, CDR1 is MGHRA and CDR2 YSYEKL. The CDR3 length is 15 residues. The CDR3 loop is CASSQVVREGNTIYF. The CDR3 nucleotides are TGCGCCAGCAGCCAAGTAGTTCGGGAAGGAAACACCATATATTTT.

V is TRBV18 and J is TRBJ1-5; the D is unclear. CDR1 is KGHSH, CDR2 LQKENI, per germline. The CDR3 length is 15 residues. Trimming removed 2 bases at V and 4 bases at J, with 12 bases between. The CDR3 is CASSPSPTGNQPQHF. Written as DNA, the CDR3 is TGTGCCAGCTCACCATCGCCCACGGGTAATCAGCCCCAGCATTTT.

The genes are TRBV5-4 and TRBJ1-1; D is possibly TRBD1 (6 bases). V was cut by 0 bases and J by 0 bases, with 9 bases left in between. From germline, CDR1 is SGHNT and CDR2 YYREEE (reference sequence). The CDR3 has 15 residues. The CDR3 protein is CASSLAGALNTEAFF. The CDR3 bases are TGTGCCAGCAGCTTGGCAGGGGCCTTGAACACTGAAGCTTTCTTT.

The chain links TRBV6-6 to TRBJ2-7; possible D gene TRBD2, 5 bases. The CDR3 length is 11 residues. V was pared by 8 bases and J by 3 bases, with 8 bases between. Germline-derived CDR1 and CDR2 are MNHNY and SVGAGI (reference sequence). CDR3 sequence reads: CASLRDYEQYF. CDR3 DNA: TGTGCCAGCCTGAGGGACTACGAGCAGTACTTC.

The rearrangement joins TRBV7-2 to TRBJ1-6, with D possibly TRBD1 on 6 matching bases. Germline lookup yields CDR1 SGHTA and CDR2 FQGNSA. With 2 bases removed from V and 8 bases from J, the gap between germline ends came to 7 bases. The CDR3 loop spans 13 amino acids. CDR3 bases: TGTGCCAGCAGCTTAAACAGGGATTCACCCCTCCACTTT. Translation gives CASSLNRDSPLHF.

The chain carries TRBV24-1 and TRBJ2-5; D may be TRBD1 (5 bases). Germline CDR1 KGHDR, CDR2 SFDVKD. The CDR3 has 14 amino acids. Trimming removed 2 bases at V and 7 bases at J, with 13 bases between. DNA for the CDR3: TGTGCCACCAGTGATTGGGGCCTAGGGGCGACCCAGTACTTC. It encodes CATSDWGLGATQYF.

The CDR3 loop is CSARPGNEAFF. CDR3 nucleotides: TGCAGTGCTCGACCAGGGAACGAAGCTTTCTTT. The chain has TRBV20-1 and TRBJ1-1, with D possibly matching TRBD1 (5 bases). Trimming shortened V by 5 bases and J by 8 bases, and 12 bases separated the two germline ends. The germline V gene encodes CDR1 DFQATT and CDR2 SNEGSKA (reference sequence). The CDR3 totals 11 residues.

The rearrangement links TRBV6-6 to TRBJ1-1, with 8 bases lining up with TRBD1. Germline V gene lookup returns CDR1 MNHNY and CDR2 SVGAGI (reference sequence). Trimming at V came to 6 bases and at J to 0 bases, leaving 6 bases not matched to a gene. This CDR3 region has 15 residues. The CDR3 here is CASRDTGGMNTEAFF. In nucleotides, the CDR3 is TGTGCCAGCAGGGACACAGGGGGTATGAACACTGAAGCTTTCTTT.

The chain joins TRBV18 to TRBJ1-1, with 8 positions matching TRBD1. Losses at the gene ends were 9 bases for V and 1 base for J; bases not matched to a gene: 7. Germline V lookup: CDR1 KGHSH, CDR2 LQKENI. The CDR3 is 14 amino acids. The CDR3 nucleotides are TGTGCCAGTCGCGGACAGGGAGCGAACACTGAAGCTTTCTTT. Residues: CASRGQGANTEAFF.

CDR3 DNA: TGTGCCAGCAGCCCGACAGCTTACCGCTCTGGGGCCAACGTCCTGACTTTC. Translating gives CASSPTAYRSGANVLTF. The chain couples TRBV4-2 to TRBJ2-6, with D possibly TRBD1 on 5 matching bases. The CDR3 runs 17 residues. V was pared by 4 bases and J by 0 bases, with 13 bases between. Germline CDR1 is LGHNA and CDR2 is YNFKEQ.

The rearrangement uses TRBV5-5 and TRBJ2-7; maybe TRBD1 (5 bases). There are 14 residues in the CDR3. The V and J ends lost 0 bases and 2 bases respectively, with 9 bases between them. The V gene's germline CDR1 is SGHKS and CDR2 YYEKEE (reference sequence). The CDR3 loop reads CASSLGGSTYEQYF. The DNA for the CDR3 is TGTGCCAGCAGCTTGGGGGGCAGCACCTACGAGCAGTACTTC.